These T cell receptor beta chains were read from a single sample in a study of tumor and adjacent non-tumor tissue in lung cancer. TCRdb passed the multiplex PCR reads through MiXCR, listing each CDR3 protein once. This table holds approximately 47,000 distinct CDR3 sequences, 55% to 65% found once. Sequencing used distant non-tumor lung tissue. The receptors stem from a woman between 65 and 79 years old with non-small cell lung cancer. Both conserved end residues are part of each CDR3. A D gene is named only where the DNA matches it firmly. The size of a clone is reported for some rows only, either as once, few or many, or as a class for expanded clones.

cdr3_length j_call d_call v_call clone_size cdr3_nt cdr3_aa
17 TRBJ2-5 - TRBV7-9 few TGTGCCAGCAGCAGAGGAGATGGGCGCAGCAACCAAGAGACCCAGTACTTC CASSRGDGRSNQETQYF
15 TRBJ1-1 - TRBV6-5 - TGTGCCAGCAGTTCACGGGGGGCTAGTAGGACTGAAGCTTTCTTT CASSSRGASRTEAFF
13 TRBJ1-2 - TRBV6-5 once TGTGCCAGCAGTTACTCCATGGGTGGAGGCTACATCTTC CASSYSMGGGYIF
16 TRBJ2-5 - TRBV6-5 - TGTGCCAGCAGCTACTCGCTTACGGAGGGGGAAGAGACCCAGTACTTC CASSYSLTEGEETQYF
14 TRBJ2-5 - TRBV28 - TGTGCCACCAGTTTAGCAGGGGCTCTAGTGATCCAGTACTTC CATSLAGALVIQYF
15 TRBJ1-2 - TRBV11-2 many TGTGCCAGCAGCTTAGACCCAACTACGGACTATGGCTACACCTTC CASSLDPTTDYGYTF
15 TRBJ1-1 TRBD1 TRBV4-1 medium-sized TGCGCCAGCAGCCAACGGACAGGGGATGGCACTGAAGCTTTCTTT CASSQRTGDGTEAFF
15 TRBJ1-5 TRBD1 TRBV28 - TGTGCCAGCAGTGGTGGGAGGGGGCGCAATCAGCCCCAGCATTTT CASSGGRGRNQPQHF
15 TRBJ1-2 TRBD1 TRBV28 - TGTACCAGCAGCAAAAATCCGGGACAGGTATATGGCTACACCTTC CTSSKNPGQVYGYTF
14 TRBJ2-1 - TRBV11-3 - TGCGCCAGCAGCTTATCGGTTACCCTTCCGGAGCAGTTCTTC CASSLSVTLPEQFF
13 TRBJ2-1 - TRBV6-6 - TGTGCCAATAGTTACGGGGTATCTTATGAGCAGTTCTTC CANSYGVSYEQFF
16 TRBJ1-1 - TRBV11-1 few TGTGCCAGCAGCTTAGCGAGTCACAGATTGAACACTGAGACTTTCTTT CASSLASHRLNTETFF
18 TRBJ2-1 - TRBV6-2/TRBV6-3 few TGTGCCAGCAGTTACGGCCAAGCCCTAGTGGGCTCCTACAATGAGCAGTTCTTC CASSYGQALVGSYNEQFF
18 TRBJ2-7 TRBD1 TRBV7-9 - TGTGCCAGCAGAAATGTGGCGGGACAGGATGCCATTTCCTACGAGCAGTGCTTC CASRNVAGQDAISYEQCF
18 TRBJ2-7 TRBD1 TRBV28 - TGTGCCAGCAGTTTATGGGGGGGACAGGGGGGCGAAGCCTACGAGCAGTACTTC CASSLWGGQGGEAYEQYF
16 TRBJ1-2 - TRBV6-5 - TGTGCCGGCAGGACTCCCGGGACTAGAGGGAGCTATGGCTACACCTTC CAGRTPGTRGSYGYTF
16 TRBJ2-1 - TRBV5-4 many TGTGCCAGCAGCTACCGGGGGGGACAGCTCTACAATGAGCAGTTCTTC CASSYRGGQLYNEQFF
13 TRBJ2-5 - TRBV28 - TGTGCCAGCACTTTAGCTGCGGGGGAGACCCAGTACTTC CASTLAAGETQYF
13 TRBJ2-7 - TRBV6-5 - TGTGCCAGCTCCAGTAGCAAGACCTACGAGCAGTACTTC CASSSSKTYEQYF
14 TRBJ1-1 - TRBV20-1 few TGCAGTGCTAGAGTTCACAGCATGAACACTGAAGCTTTCTTT CSARVHSMNTEAFF
13 TRBJ1-2 - TRBV29-1 - TGCGGCGTTGAGGGACCGAACAACTATGACTACACCTTC CGVEGPNNYDYTF
14 TRBJ2-7 - TRBV28 many TGTGCCAGCAGTTTCACCCTACCTCCCCACGAGCAGTACTTC CASSFTLPPHEQYF
15 TRBJ2-3 TRBD2 TRBV20-1 - TGCATTGCTAGCGAACCTAGCGGGGGTTCCTATACGCAGTATTTT CIASEPSGGSYTQYF
14 TRBJ2-1 - TRBV11-1 - TGTGCCAGCACCCCCGGGCGGTCCTACGACGAGCAGTTCTTC CASTPGRSYDEQFF